The entry below gives a single T cell receptor (beta chain) sequence along with its context. Its antigen is currently unknown. These data originate in a study of CD8+ T cells in alopecia areata. RNA was extracted and reverse transcribed into cDNA as the sequencing template. TCRdb keeps only in-frame clones here, not all; method: immunoSEQ multiplex PCR. This repertoire shows roughly 200,000 clones, approximately 40% found once; its top ten account for around 3%. Treatment meaning: oral pan-JAK inhibitor, 5-10 mg twice daily. Broader study findings: Expanded CD8+ clones among the top 100, and scalp clonality, were significantly decreased by tofacitinib. For baseline CD8+ expansion, any link to response stays uncertain with one nonresponder.

CDR1 LNHNV and CDR2 YYDKDF come from the germline V gene (reference sequence). CDR3 length: 15 residues. V was trimmed by 7 bases and J by 4 bases, leaving 20 bases between them. This receptor was obtained from a human donor with alopecia areata. The V and J genes are TRBV15 and TRBJ2-7; D perhaps matches TRBD1 (5 bases). Sample: CD4+ T cells sorted from blood, taken between weeks 36 and 40, from a patient treated with tofacitinib. The CDR3 DNA is TGTGCCACCACCCAAGGGCAGGGAATTGCTTACGAGCAGTACTTC. Protein product: CATTQGQGIAYEQYF.